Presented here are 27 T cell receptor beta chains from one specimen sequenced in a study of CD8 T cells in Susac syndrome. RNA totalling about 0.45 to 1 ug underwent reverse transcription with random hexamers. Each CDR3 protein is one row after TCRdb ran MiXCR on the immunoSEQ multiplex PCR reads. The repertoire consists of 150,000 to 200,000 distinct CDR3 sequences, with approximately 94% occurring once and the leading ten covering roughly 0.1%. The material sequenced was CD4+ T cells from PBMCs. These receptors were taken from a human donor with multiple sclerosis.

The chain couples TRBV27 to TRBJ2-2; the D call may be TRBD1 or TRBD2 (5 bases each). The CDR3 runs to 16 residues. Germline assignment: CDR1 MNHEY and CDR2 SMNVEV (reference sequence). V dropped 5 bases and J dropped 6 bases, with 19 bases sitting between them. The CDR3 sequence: CASSPGTQAGAGELFF. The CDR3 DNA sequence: TGTGCCAGCAGTCCGGGGACGCAGGCTGGCGCCGGGGAGCTGTTTTTT.

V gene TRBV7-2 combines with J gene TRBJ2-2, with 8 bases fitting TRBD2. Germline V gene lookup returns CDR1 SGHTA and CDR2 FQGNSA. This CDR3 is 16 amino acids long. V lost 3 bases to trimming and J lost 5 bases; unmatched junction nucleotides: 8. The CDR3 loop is CASSFIAGSRTGELFF. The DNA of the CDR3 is TGTGCCAGCAGCTTCATAGCGGGAAGTAGAACCGGGGAGCTGTTTTTT.

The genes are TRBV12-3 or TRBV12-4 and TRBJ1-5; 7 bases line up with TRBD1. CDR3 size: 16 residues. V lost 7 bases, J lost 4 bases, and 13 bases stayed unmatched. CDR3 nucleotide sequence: TGTGCCAGCACTAGGGACAGCGGGGCTGGTAATCAGCCCCAGCATTTT. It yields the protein CASTRDSGAGNQPQHF.

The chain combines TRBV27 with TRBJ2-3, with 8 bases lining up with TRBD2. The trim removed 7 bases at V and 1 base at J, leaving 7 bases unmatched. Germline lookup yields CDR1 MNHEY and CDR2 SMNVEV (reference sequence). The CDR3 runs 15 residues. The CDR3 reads CASKVVRGGTDTQYF. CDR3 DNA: TGTGCCAGCAAGGTTGTGCGGGGGGGCACAGATACGCAGTATTTT.

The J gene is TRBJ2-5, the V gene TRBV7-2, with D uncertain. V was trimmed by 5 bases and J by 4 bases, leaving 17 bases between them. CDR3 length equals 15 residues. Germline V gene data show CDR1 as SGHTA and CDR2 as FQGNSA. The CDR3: CASSRRPGEAETQYF. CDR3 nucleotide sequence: TGTGCCAGCAGCCGACGGCCGGGTGAGGCAGAGACCCAGTACTTC.

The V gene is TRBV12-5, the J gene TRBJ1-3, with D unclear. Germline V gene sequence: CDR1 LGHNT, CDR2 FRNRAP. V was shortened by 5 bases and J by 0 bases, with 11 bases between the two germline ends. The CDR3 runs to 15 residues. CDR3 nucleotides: TGTGCTAGTGGTCCGCCGGGGTACTCTGGAAACACCATATATTTT. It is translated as CASGPPGYSGNTIYF.

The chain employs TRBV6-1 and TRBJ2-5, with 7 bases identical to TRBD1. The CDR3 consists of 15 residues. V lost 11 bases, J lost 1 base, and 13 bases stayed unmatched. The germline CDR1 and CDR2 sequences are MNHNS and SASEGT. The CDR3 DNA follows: TGTGCCGCACAAGGGACAGCAGTTCTCCAAGAGACCCAGTACTTC. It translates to CAAQGTAVLQETQYF.

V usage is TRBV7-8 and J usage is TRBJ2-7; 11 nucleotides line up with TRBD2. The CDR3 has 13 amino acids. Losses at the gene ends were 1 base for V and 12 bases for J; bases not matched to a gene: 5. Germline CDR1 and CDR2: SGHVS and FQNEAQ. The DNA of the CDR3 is TGTGCCAGCAGCTTAGGCTTACTAGCGGGAGTGTACTTC. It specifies CASSLGLLAGVYF.

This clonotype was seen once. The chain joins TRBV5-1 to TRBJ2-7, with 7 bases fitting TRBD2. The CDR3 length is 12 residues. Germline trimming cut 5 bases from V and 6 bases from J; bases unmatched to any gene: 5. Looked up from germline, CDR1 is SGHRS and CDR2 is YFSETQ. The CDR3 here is CASREGEGEQYF. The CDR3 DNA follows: TGCGCCAGCAGAGAAGGGGAGGGCGAGCAGTACTTC.

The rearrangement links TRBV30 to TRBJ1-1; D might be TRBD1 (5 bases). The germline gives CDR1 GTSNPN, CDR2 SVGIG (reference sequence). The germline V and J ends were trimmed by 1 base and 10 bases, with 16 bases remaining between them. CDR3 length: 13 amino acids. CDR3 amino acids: CAWSAPVGERAFF. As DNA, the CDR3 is TGTGCCTGGAGTGCCCCGGTAGGGGAACGAGCTTTCTTT.

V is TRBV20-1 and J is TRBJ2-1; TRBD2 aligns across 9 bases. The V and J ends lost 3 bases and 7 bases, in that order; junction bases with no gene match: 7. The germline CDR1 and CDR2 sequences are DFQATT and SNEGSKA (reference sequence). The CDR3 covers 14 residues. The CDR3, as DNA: TGCAGTGCTAGTTGGCGGGAGGGCCTTAATGAGCAGTTCTTC. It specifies CSASWREGLNEQFF.

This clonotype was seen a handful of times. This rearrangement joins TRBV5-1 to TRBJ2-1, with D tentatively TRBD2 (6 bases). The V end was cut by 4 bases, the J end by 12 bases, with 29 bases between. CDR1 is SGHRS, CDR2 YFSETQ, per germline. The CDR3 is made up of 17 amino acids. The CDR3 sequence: CASSPWVDTGAGMGQFF. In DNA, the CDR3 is TGCGCCAGCAGCCCCTGGGTTGATACGGGAGCCGGGATGGGGCAGTTCTTC.

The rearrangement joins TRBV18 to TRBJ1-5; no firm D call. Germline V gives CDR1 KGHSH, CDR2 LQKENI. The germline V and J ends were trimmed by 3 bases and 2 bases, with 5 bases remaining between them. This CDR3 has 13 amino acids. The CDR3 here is CASSPQGNQPQHF. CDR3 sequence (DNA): TGTGCCAGCTCACCGCAGGGCAATCAGCCCCAGCATTTT.

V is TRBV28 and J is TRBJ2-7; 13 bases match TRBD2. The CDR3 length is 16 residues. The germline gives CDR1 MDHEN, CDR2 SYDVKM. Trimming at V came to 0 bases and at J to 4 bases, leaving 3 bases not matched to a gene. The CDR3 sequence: CASSLWGTSGEYEQYF. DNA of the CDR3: TGTGCCAGCAGTTTATGGGGGACTAGCGGGGAATACGAGCAGTACTTC.

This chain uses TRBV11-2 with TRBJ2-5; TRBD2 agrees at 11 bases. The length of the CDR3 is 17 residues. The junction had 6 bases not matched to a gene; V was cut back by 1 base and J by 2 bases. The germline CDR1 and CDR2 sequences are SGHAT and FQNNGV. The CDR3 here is CASSLGVLAGGQETQYF. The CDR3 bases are TGTGCCAGCAGCTTAGGCGTCCTAGCGGGGGGTCAAGAGACCCAGTACTTC.

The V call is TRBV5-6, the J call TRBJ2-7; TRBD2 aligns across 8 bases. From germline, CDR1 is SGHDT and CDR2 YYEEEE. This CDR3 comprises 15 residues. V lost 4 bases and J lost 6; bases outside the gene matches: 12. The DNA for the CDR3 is TGTGCCAGCAGCCCGTCAGCGGGAGCTTCAGCCGAGCAGTACTTC. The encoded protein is CASSPSAGASAEQYF.

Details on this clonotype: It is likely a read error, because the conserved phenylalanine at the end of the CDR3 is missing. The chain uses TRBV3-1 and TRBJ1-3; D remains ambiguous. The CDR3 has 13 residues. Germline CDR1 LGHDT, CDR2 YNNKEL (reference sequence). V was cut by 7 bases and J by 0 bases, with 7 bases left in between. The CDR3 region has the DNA TGTGCCAGCACCGCAAGCTCTGGAAACACCATATATTCT. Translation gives CASTASSGNTIYS.

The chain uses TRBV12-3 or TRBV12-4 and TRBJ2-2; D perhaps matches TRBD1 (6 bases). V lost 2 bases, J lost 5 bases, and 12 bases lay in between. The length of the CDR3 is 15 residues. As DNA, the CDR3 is TGTGCCAGCAGTTTACCAGGGGTCTTAACCGGGGAGCTGTTTTTT. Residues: CASSLPGVLTGELFF.

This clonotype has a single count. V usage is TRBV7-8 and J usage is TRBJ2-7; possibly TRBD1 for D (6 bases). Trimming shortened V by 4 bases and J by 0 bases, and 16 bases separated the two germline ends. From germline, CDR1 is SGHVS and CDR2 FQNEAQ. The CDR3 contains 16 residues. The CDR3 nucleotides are TGTGCCAGCAGCTCAAATCAGGGGCAAAACTCCTACGAGCAGTACTTC. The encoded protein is CASSSNQGQNSYEQYF.

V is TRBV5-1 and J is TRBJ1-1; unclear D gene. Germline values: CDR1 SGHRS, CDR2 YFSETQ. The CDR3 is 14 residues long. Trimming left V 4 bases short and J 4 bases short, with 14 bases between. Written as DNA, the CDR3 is TGCGCCAGCAGCCGCCCCGGGGTGGGCACTGAAGCTTTCTTT. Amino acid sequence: CASSRPGVGTEAFF. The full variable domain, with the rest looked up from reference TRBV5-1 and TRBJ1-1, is KAGVTQTPRYLIKTRGQQVTLSCSPISGHRSVSWYQQTPGQGLQFLFEYFSETQRNKGNFPGRFSGRQFSNSRSEMNVSTLELGDSALYLCASSRPGVGTEAFFGQGTRLTVV.

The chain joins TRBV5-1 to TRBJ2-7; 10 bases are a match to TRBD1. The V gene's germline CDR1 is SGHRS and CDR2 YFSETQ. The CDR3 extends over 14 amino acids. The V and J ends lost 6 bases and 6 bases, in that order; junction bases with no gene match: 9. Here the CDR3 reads CASNPGTGDSEQYF. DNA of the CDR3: TGCGCCAGCAACCCCGGGACAGGGGATTCCGAGCAGTACTTC.

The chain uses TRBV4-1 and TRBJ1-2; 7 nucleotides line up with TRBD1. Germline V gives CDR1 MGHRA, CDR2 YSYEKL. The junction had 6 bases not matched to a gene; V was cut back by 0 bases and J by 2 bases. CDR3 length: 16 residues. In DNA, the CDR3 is TGCGCCAGCAGCCAAGAATTAGACAGGGTCAACTATGGCTACACCTTC. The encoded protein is CASSQELDRVNYGYTF.

The CDR3 loop is CASSPPVSRGTDTQYF. The CDR3 nucleotides are TGTGCCAGCAGCCCCCCGGTTTCAAGAGGCACAGATACGCAGTATTTT. The rearrangement uses TRBV3-1 and TRBJ2-3; D uncertain. The CDR3 covers 16 residues. Germline values: CDR1 LGHDT, CDR2 YNNKEL (reference sequence). V was pared by 4 bases and J by 1 base, with 15 bases between.

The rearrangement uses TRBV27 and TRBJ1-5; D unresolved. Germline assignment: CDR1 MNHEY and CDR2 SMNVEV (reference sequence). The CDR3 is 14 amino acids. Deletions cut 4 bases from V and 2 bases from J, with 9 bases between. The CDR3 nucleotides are TGTGCCAGCAGTTGGGGTGTCGGCAATCAGCCCCAGCATTTT. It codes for CASSWGVGNQPQHF.

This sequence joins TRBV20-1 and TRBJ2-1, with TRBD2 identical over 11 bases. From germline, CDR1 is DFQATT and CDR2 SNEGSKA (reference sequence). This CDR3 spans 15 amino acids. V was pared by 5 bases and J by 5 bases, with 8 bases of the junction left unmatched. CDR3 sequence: CSARTGTSGNNEQFF. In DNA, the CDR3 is TGCAGTGCTCGGACTGGGACTAGCGGAAACAATGAGCAGTTCTTC.

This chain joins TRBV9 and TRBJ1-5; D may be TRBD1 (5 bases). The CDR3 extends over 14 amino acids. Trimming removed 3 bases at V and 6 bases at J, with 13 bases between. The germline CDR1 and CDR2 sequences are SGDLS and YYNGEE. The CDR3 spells CASSAGPLFQPQHF. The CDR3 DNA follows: TGTGCCAGCAGCGCGGGACCGCTCTTTCAGCCCCAGCATTTT. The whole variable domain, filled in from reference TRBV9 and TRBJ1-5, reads DSGVTQTPKHLITATGQRVTLRCSPRSGDLSVYWYQQSLDQGLQFLIQYYNGEERAKGNILERFSAQQFPDLHSELNLSSLELGDSALYFCASSAGPLFQPQHFGDGTRLSIL.

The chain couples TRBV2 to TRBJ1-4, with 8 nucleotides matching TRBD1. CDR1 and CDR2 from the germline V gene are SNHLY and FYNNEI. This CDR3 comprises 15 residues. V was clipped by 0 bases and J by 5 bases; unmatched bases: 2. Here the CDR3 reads CASSEAQGANEKLFF. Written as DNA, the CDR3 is TGTGCCAGCAGTGAAGCGCAGGGGGCAAATGAAAAACTGTTTTTT.